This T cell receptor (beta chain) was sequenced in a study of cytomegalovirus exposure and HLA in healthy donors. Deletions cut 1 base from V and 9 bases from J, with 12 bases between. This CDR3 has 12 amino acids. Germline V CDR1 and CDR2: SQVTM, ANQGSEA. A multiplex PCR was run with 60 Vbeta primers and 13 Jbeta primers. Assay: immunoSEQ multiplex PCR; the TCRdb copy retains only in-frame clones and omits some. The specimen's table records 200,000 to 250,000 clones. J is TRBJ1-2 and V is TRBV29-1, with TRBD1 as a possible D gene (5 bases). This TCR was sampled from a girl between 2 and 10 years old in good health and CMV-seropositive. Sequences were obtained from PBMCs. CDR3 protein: CSVEGQGYSYTF. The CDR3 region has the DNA TGCAGCGTTGAAGGGCAGGGTTACAGCTACACCTTC.